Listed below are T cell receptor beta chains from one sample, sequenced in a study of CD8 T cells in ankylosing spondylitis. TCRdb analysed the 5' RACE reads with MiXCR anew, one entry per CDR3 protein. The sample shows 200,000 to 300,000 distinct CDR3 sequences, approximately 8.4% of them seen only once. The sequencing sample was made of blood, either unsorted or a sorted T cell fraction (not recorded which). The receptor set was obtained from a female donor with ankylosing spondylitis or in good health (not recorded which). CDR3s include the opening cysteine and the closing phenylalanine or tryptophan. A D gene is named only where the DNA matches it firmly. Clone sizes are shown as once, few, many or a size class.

cdr3_nt: TGTGCCAGCAGTATCCCTGGGGGCCCCCGGGAGCAGTACTTC
cdr3_aa: CASSIPGGPREQYF
j_call: TRBJ2-7
clone_size: many
d_call: -
v_call: TRBV12-3/TRBV12-4

cdr3_nt: TGTGCCAGCACCCGGGGAGGGCAGATCCCTGAAGCTTTCTTT
cdr3_aa: CASTRGGQIPEAFF
j_call: TRBJ1-1
clone_size: many
d_call: -
v_call: TRBV6-1

cdr3_nt: TGTGCCAGCAGTTTAGCGACAGGGGGTACTGAAGCTTTCTTT
cdr3_aa: CASSLATGGTEAFF
j_call: TRBJ1-1
clone_size: many
d_call: TRBD1
v_call: TRBV12-3/TRBV12-4

cdr3_nt: TGTGCCAGCAGCCTCATCCACACCGGGGAGCTGTTTTTT
cdr3_aa: CASSLIHTGELFF
j_call: TRBJ2-2
clone_size: many
d_call: -
v_call: TRBV14

cdr3_nt: TGTGCCAGCACCGGACTAGCGGGAGGGTTTAATGAGCAGTTCTTC
cdr3_aa: CASTGLAGGFNEQFF
j_call: TRBJ2-1
clone_size: many
d_call: TRBD2
v_call: TRBV2

cdr3_nt: TGTGCCAGCAGCTTCGCAGAACGTACTAGCGGGAGCGGAGAGACCCAGTACTTC
cdr3_aa: CASSFAERTSGSGETQYF
j_call: TRBJ2-5
clone_size: many
d_call: TRBD2
v_call: TRBV13

cdr3_nt: TGTGCCAGCAGGTCGAACACCGGGGAGCTGTTTTTT
cdr3_aa: CASRSNTGELFF
j_call: TRBJ2-2
clone_size: many
d_call: -
v_call: TRBV12-3/TRBV12-4

cdr3_nt: TGTGCCAGCAGCCACAGCGGGAGGTGGCATACCGGGGAGCTGTTTTTT
cdr3_aa: CASSHSGRWHTGELFF
j_call: TRBJ2-2
clone_size: few
d_call: TRBD2
v_call: TRBV14

cdr3_nt: TGTGCCAGCAGTCCCTCCGGACGGCTGGGAAACACCATATATTTT
cdr3_aa: CASSPSGRLGNTIYF
j_call: TRBJ1-3
clone_size: many
d_call: -
v_call: TRBV12-3/TRBV12-4

cdr3_nt: TGTGCCAGCAGTTCCCAGGAGTCACCCCTCCACTTT
cdr3_aa: CASSSQESPLHF
j_call: TRBJ1-6
clone_size: many
d_call: -
v_call: TRBV6-2/TRBV6-3

cdr3_nt: TGTGCCAGCAGCTTAACGCTGACGGACGAGCAGTACTTC
cdr3_aa: CASSLTLTDEQYF
j_call: TRBJ2-7
clone_size: many
d_call: -
v_call: TRBV7-3

cdr3_nt: TGTGCCAGCAGCGTTACTAGCGGTTACAATGAGCAGTTCTTC
cdr3_aa: CASSVTSGYNEQFF
j_call: TRBJ2-1
clone_size: many
d_call: TRBD2
v_call: TRBV9